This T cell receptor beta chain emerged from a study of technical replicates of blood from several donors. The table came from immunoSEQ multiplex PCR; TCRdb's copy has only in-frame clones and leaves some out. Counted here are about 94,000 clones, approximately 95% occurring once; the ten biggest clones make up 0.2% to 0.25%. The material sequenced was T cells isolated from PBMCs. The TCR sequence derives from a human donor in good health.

The CDR3 reads CASSFGTNTGNTIYF. The CDR3 coding sequence is TGTGCCAGCAGCTTCGGGACAAATACTGGAAACACCATATATTTT. J is TRBJ1-3 and V is TRBV5-5, with D possibly being TRBD1 (6 bases). Germline V gene data show CDR1 as SGHKS and CDR2 as YYEKEE (reference sequence). CDR3 length: 15 amino acids. Trimming took 2 bases from V and 2 from J, leaving 11 bases between them. The full variable domain, in which reference TRBV5-5 and TRBJ1-3 provide the parts outside the CDR3, is DAGVTQSPTHLIKTRGQQVTLRCSPISGHKSVSWYQQVLGQGPQFIFQYYEKEERGRGNFPDRFSARQFPNYSSELNVNALLLGDSALYLCASSFGTNTGNTIYFGEGSWLTVV.